A single sample gave rise to the 24 T cell receptor beta chains below, sequenced in a study of blood T cells in healthy people across ages. Next came a second PCR, run for about 7 to 11 cycles, which used a sample-barcoded 5' primer along with a J-beta primer mix. Using its own MiXCR run on the 5' RACE reads, TCRdb lists one record per CDR3 protein. Altogether about 930,000 distinct CDR3 sequences are present, 29% being singletons, with the ten largest covering about 9.4%. These same data were also listed under a study on T cells of mothers and their children.

Material for sequencing was blood. Receptor source: a woman between 40 and 50 years old in good health.

J is TRBJ2-7 and V is TRBV28; D is unclear. With 4 bases removed from V and 0 bases from J, the gap between germline ends came to 10 bases. This CDR3 has 14 residues. Germline CDR1 reads MDHEN; CDR2 reads SYDVKM. CDR3 bases: TGTGCCAGCAGTTCCGAGGTGAGCTCCTACGAGCAGTACTTC. It specifies CASSSEVSSYEQYF. Complete variable domain (other parts from reference TRBV28 and TRBJ2-7): DVKVTQSSRYLVKRTGEKVFLECVQDMDHENMFWYRQDPGLGLRLIYFSYDVKMKEKGDIPEGYSVSREKKERFSLILESASTNQTSMYLCASSSEVSSYEQYFGPGTRLTVT.

The chain carries TRBV20-1 and TRBJ1-1; 9 nucleotides agree with TRBD1. The germline V gene has CDR1 DFQATT and CDR2 SNEGSKA (reference sequence). The CDR3 consists of 14 residues. Trimming removed 3 bases from V and 2 bases from J; junction bases left unmatched: 4. The CDR3 DNA sequence: TGCAGTGCTAGCGCACAGGGGGCAAACACTGAAGCTTTCTTT. Protein: CSASAQGANTEAFF.

This clonotype showed up many times. The J gene is TRBJ2-7, the V gene TRBV4-1; 9 nucleotides align to TRBD1. J gave up 5 bases and V 2 bases, and 4 bases lay outside the gene matches. There are 14 residues in the CDR3. Germline CDR1 MGHRA, CDR2 YSYEKL. The CDR3 loop is CASSQTGTGHEQYF. CDR3 bases: TGCGCCAGCAGCCAAACCGGGACAGGGCACGAGCAGTACTTC.

This clonotype was observed a handful of times. This sequence joins TRBV6-5 and TRBJ1-4; D perhaps matches TRBD1 (5 bases). The CDR3 is made up of 15 amino acids. The germline V gene has CDR1 MNHEY and CDR2 SVGAGI. The V end lost 0 bases, the J end lost 12 bases, and 17 bases lay between the germline ends. Written as DNA, the CDR3 is TGTGCCAGCAGTTACTCGGTGGGGCCCTCTAACGAACTGTTTTTT. As protein: CASSYSVGPSNELFF.

This clonotype has just a few counts. The rearrangement links TRBV28 to TRBJ1-2; 7 bases align to TRBD1. The CDR3 loop spans 14 amino acids. With 4 bases clipped from V and 5 bases from J, the junction kept 7 bases outside the gene matches. From germline, CDR1 is MDHEN and CDR2 SYDVKM. CDR3 DNA: TGTGCCAGCAGTTCATCGGGACAGAGGTATGGCTACACCTTC. Translating it yields CASSSSGQRYGYTF.

This clonotype was counted between two and nine times. V and J are TRBV7-9 and TRBJ2-3, with D unclear. CDR3 length: 16 amino acids. Trimming stripped 3 bases from V and 0 bases from J, with 13 bases between. CDR1 is SEHNR and CDR2 is FQNEAQ in the germline V gene (reference sequence). DNA of the CDR3: TGTGCCAGCAGCTTTATTGACGGATCTAGCACAGATACGCAGTATTTT. Translation: CASSFIDGSSTDTQYF.

The chain has TRBV6-1 and TRBJ1-4; weak D call: TRBD1 (5 bases). V gave up 1 base and J gave up 7 bases, with 13 bases separating them. Germline V gene lookup returns CDR1 MNHNS and CDR2 SASEGT. The CDR3 covers 15 residues. As DNA, the CDR3 is TGTGCCAGCAGTGAAGGCAGGGCGAGTGGTGAAAAACTGTTTTTT. Its protein is CASSEGRASGEKLFF.

This chain uses TRBV20-1 with TRBJ1-1; the D is unclear. Per the germline V gene, CDR1 is DFQATT and CDR2 is SNEGSKA (reference sequence). The CDR3 loop spans 14 amino acids. The germline V and J ends were trimmed by 5 bases and 4 bases, with 17 bases remaining between them. The CDR3 spells CSALAPKKPTEAFF. The CDR3 nucleotides read TGCAGTGCTTTAGCCCCAAAAAAACCCACTGAAGCTTTCTTT.

Worth noting for this clonotype: A read error may be the cause here, since a much bigger clone is one base away. The CDR3: CASSLGGHGIYGYTF. The CDR3, as DNA: TGTGCCAGCAGCTTGGGTGGCCATGGGATCTATGGCTACACCTTC. The chain links TRBV5-5 to TRBJ1-2; D ambiguous. V was cut by 0 bases and J by 4 bases, with 13 bases left in between. CDR3 length: 15 residues. Germline V gene sequence: CDR1 SGHKS, CDR2 YYEKEE (reference sequence).

In its sample, this clonotype was seen a few times. This sequence joins TRBV30 and TRBJ1-2, with D perhaps matching TRBD1 (6 bases). Trimming cost V 0 bases and J 8 bases, with 10 bases left between them. The CDR3 totals 12 residues. Germline CDR1 reads GTSNPN; CDR2 reads SVGIG (reference sequence). CDR3: CAWSVRGGGYTF. CDR3 nucleotide sequence: TGTGCCTGGAGTGTACGGGGGGGCGGCTACACCTTC.

The chain is built from TRBV18 and TRBJ2-1, with a possible D match to TRBD1 (5 bases). Trimming removed 1 base from V and 8 bases from J, with 15 bases in between. Germline-derived CDR1 and CDR2 are KGHSH and LQKENI. The CDR3 loop spans 15 amino acids. In DNA form, the CDR3 reads TGTGCCAGCTCACCACAGGGTCCTCAAGGGGATGAGCAGTTCTTC. Translated: CASSPQGPQGDEQFF.

The chain uses TRBV7-2 and TRBJ2-6; 7 positions agree with TRBD1. The CDR3 has 16 amino acids. CDR1 is SGHTA, CDR2 FQGNSA, per germline. Germline trimming cut 5 bases from V and 0 bases from J; bases unmatched to any gene: 4. CDR3: CASSRDRYSGANVLTF. As DNA, the CDR3 is TGTGCCAGCAGCCGGGACAGATACTCTGGGGCCAACGTCCTGACTTTC. Supplemented by reference TRBV7-2 and TRBJ2-6, the full variable domain reads GAGVSQSPSNKVTEKGKDVELRCDPISGHTALYWYRQSLGQGLEFLIYFQGNSAPDKSGLPSDRFSAERTGGSVSTLTIQRTQQEDSAVYLCASSRDRYSGANVLTFGAGSRLTVL.

In its sample, this clonotype was seen many times. The rearrangement links TRBV12-3 or TRBV12-4 to TRBJ2-7; maybe TRBD1 (5 bases). This CDR3 region has 14 residues. Trimming took 1 base from V and 3 from J, leaving 10 bases between them. CDR3 DNA: TGTGCCAGCAGTTTAGGGACAATCCTCTACGAGCAGTACTTC. Amino acid sequence: CASSLGTILYEQYF.

This clonotype was seen only a few times. This chain uses TRBV9 with TRBJ1-5, with D uncertain. Germline CDR1 reads SGDLS; CDR2 reads YYNGEE. Trimming removed 3 bases at V and 5 bases at J, with 15 bases between. The CDR3 is made up of 15 amino acids. The CDR3 nucleotides read TGTGCCAGCAGCGAACGTGGGCAGACTGATCAGCCCCAGCATTTT. Encoded protein: CASSERGQTDQPQHF. Complete variable domain (other parts from reference TRBV9 and TRBJ1-5): DSGVTQTPKHLITATGQRVTLRCSPRSGDLSVYWYQQSLDQGLQFLIQYYNGEERAKGNILERFSAQQFPDLHSELNLSSLELGDSALYFCASSERGQTDQPQHFGDGTRLSIL.

This clonotype showed up just a few times. The CDR3 sequence is CASSVIGGYEQYF. CDR3 in DNA: TGCGCCAGCAGTGTTATCGGGGGGTACGAGCAGTACTTC. The rearrangement links TRBV5-1 to TRBJ2-7; the match to TRBD2 covers 7 bases. Germline CDR1 is SGHRS and CDR2 is YFSETQ. V shed 5 bases, J shed 4 bases, and the junction held 6 bases outside the gene matches. The CDR3 runs to 13 residues.

The chain recombines TRBV20-1 with TRBJ1-5; D gene ambiguous. V lost 3 bases and J 1 base, leaving 10 bases between the germline ends. Germline CDR1 is DFQATT and CDR2 is SNEGSKA (reference sequence). The CDR3 runs 14 residues. The DNA of the CDR3 is TGCAGTGCTAGTATCCCCGGGAGCAATCAGCCCCAGCATTTT. This sequence encodes CSASIPGSNQPQHF.

This clonotype was counted a few times. A read error may explain this, as a much larger clone is one base away. The chain combines TRBV14 with TRBJ1-6, with 10 bases matching TRBD1. V lost 4 bases, J lost 9 bases, and 9 bases stayed unmatched. The CDR3 contains 16 residues. Germline-derived CDR1 and CDR2 are SGHDN and FVKESK. The DNA for the CDR3 is TGTGCCAGCAGCCCCCATGGGACAGGGGATTTTTCACCCCTCCACTTT. Translating it yields CASSPHGTGDFSPLHF.

This chain uses TRBV15 with TRBJ1-4, with 8 positions matching TRBD1. Unmatched junction bases numbered 5, after V lost 5 bases and J lost 3 bases. The CDR3 runs to 15 residues. Germline CDR1 LNHNV, CDR2 YYDKDF (reference sequence). In DNA, the CDR3 is TGTGCCACCAGCGTGTACAGGGGGGCTAATGAAAAACTGTTTTTT. The encoded protein is CATSVYRGANEKLFF.

About this clonotype itself: This may be a read error, as it is one base from a much larger clone. The chain employs TRBV2 and TRBJ2-4; D perhaps matches TRBD2 (6 bases). Germline assignment: CDR1 SNHLY and CDR2 FYNNEI. The CDR3 consists of 11 residues. Between the trimmed V and J ends, which lost 6 bases and 15 bases, there was a span of 15 bases. The CDR3 sequence: CASSIGRRGYF. The CDR3, as DNA: TGTGCCAGCAGCATAGGACGGAGGGGGTACTTC.

About this clonotype: A read error may account for a junction end that differs from germline. The chain employs TRBV3-1 and TRBJ2-7; D call uncertain. The CDR3 runs 12 residues. Germline assignment: CDR1 LGHDT and CDR2 YNNKEL (reference sequence). The CDR3 loop is CAGSQGFYEQYF. Written as DNA, the CDR3 is TGTGCCGGCAGCCAAGGGTTTTACGAGCAGTACTTC.

This clonotype was seen at least ten times. The chain couples TRBV12-3 or TRBV12-4 to TRBJ1-6; 8 nucleotides align to TRBD1. The ends lost 5 bases at V and 7 bases at J; junction bases unmatched: 4. This CDR3 spans 14 amino acids. This chain's CDR3 is CASSPDRENSPLHF. CDR3 DNA: TGTGCCAGCAGTCCGGACAGGGAAAATTCACCCCTCCACTTT.

This clonotype was observed a few times. The J gene is TRBJ2-3, the V gene TRBV2, with D unclear. Per the germline V gene, CDR1 is SNHLY and CDR2 is FYNNEI. V was pared by 7 bases and J by 1 base, with 15 bases between. The length of the CDR3 is 15 residues. Here the CDR3 reads CASTRLGVGTDTQYF. The CDR3 DNA sequence: TGTGCCAGCACCCGGCTGGGTGTGGGCACAGATACGCAGTATTTT.

Ten or more counts support this clonotype. This chain links TRBV29-1 with TRBJ2-7; TRBD1 matches 9 bases. This CDR3 is built from 14 residues. In germline, CDR1 is SQVTM, CDR2 ANQGSEA. V lost 6 bases and J lost 3; bases outside the gene matches: 9. CDR3 amino acids: CSVGTGGASYEQYF. Here the CDR3 DNA reads TGCAGCGTGGGAACAGGGGGCGCGAGCTACGAGCAGTACTTC.

V gene TRBV5-1 combines with J gene TRBJ2-2, with a weak D call TRBD1 (6 bases). Germline loops: CDR1 SGHRS, CDR2 YFSETQ. This CDR3 region has 16 residues. The ends were cut back, 4 bases at V and 0 bases at J, with 13 bases in the middle. CDR3 sequence (DNA): TGCGCCAGCAGCCCCACAGGGTCTACGAACACCGGGGAGCTGTTTTTT. Translation gives CASSPTGSTNTGELFF.